The 13 T cell receptor beta chains below were found in one sample sequenced in a study of cytomegalovirus exposure and HLA in healthy donors. Primers included in the PCR were 60 Vbeta and 13 Jbeta primers. Clones were sequenced by immunoSEQ multiplex PCR, and TCRdb holds only the in-frame ones, with some missing. The data hold 150,000 to 200,000 clones, with over 75% observed a single time. Sequenced: PBMCs. These receptors were obtained from a woman aged 25-40 years in good health and CMV-seronegative.

This clone has more than one count but fewer than ten. V gene TRBV6-1 combines with J gene TRBJ2-7, with TRBD1 as a possible D gene (6 bases). This CDR3 region has 15 residues. Per germline, CDR1 MNHNS and CDR2 SASEGT. Trimming stripped 3 bases from V and 1 base from J, with 13 bases between. CDR3 in amino acids: CASSDPGTPSYEQYF. The CDR3 nucleotides are TGTGCCAGCAGTGACCCCGGGACACCGTCCTACGAGCAGTACTTC.

The genes are TRBV27 and TRBJ1-5, with D maybe TRBD1 (5 bases). The V gene lost 7 bases and the J gene lost 4 bases, with 17 bases spanning the gap. The CDR3 extends over 15 amino acids. Looked up from germline, CDR1 is MNHEY and CDR2 is SMNVEV (reference sequence). CDR3 DNA sequence: TGTGCCAGCAAAACCGTAGGACGGGGGAATCAGCCCCAGCATTTT. Its translation: CASKTVGRGNQPQHF.

The chain recombines TRBV19 with TRBJ1-2; tentatively, D is TRBD1 (5 bases). Germline CDR1 and CDR2: LNHDA and SQIVND (reference sequence). There are 15 residues in the CDR3. Trimming stripped 1 base from V and 3 bases from J, with 12 bases between. The CDR3 spells CASSIGPGRDYGYTF. The CDR3 nucleotides read TGTGCCAGTAGTATAGGCCCAGGGCGAGACTATGGCTACACCTTC.

The chain couples TRBV4-3 to TRBJ2-3, with TRBD2 matching 13 bases. The germline CDR1 and CDR2 sequences are LGHNA and YSLEER. J was trimmed by 5 bases and V by 3 bases; bases with no gene match: 5. The CDR3 has 16 residues. Here the CDR3 reads CASSQETSGGRDTQYF. The CDR3 DNA reads as TGCGCCAGCAGCCAGGAGACTAGCGGGGGGCGAGATACGCAGTATTTT.

This clone was observed once. V and J are TRBV19 and TRBJ2-7; TRBD2 aligns across 12 bases. Losses at the gene ends were 6 bases for V and 2 bases for J; bases not matched to a gene: 2. This CDR3 region has 14 residues. Germline values: CDR1 LNHDA, CDR2 SQIVND (reference sequence). The CDR3, as DNA: TGTGCCAGTAGACTAGCGGGGGGTACCTACGAGCAGTACTTC. Residues: CASRLAGGTYEQYF.

CDR3 bases: TGTGCCAGCAGCTTTCACGCCTCAGGGGAGGAGACCCAGTACTTC. Translation: CASSFHASGEETQYF. The rearrangement links TRBV5-4 to TRBJ2-5, with D possibly TRBD1 on 6 matching bases. V was pared by 2 bases and J by 5 bases, with 16 bases between. Germline V gene data show CDR1 as SGHNT and CDR2 as YYREEE (reference sequence). The CDR3 has 15 residues.

The genes are TRBV4-2 and TRBJ2-5; 9 nucleotides match TRBD2. The CDR3 is 16 amino acids. The junction had 10 bases not matched to a gene; V was cut back by 3 bases and J by 5 bases. Germline V gene sequence: CDR1 LGHNA, CDR2 YNFKEQ. CDR3 DNA sequence: TGTGCCAGCAGCCAGGGCCGAGCGGGGGGCGGGGAGACCCAGTACTTC. This encodes CASSQGRAGGGETQYF.

The CDR3 region has the DNA TGCGCCAGCAGGCTCTCAGGGGCCGGGGAGCTGTTTTTT. It translates to CASRLSGAGELFF. The rearrangement joins TRBV5-1 to TRBJ2-2, with D maybe TRBD1 (6 bases). Per germline, CDR1 SGHRS and CDR2 YFSETQ. Trimming removed 5 bases from V and 6 bases from J, with 11 bases in between. The CDR3 loop spans 13 amino acids.

The genes are TRBV6-5 and TRBJ2-5, with 8 nucleotides matching TRBD1. This CDR3 contains 13 residues. Trimming cost V 6 bases and J 6 bases; bases outside gene matches: 6. Germline CDR1 and CDR2: MNHEY and SVGAGI. The CDR3 spells CASSKTGVKTQYF. Written as DNA, the CDR3 is TGTGCCAGCAGCAAGACAGGGGTAAAGACCCAGTACTTC.

The V call is TRBV6-5, the J call TRBJ2-7; tentatively, D is TRBD2 (5 bases). Trimming pared 2 bases from V and 1 base from J, leaving 12 bases between. Germline V gene lookup returns CDR1 MNHEY and CDR2 SVGAGI. CDR3 length equals 15 residues. As DNA, the CDR3 is TGTGCCAGCAGTTACGGGTCGCCGGGGTCCTACGAGCAGTACTTC. Protein: CASSYGSPGSYEQYF.

Of note for this clone: Because it lacks the conserved phenylalanine or tryptophan at the end, this CDR3 is likely a read error. The CDR3 DNA sequence: TGTGCCAGCAGTTGGGGCCCTCACAGGGCCATGAACACTGAAGCTTTCGTT. This gives the protein CASSWGPHRAMNTEAFV. This chain links TRBV27 with TRBJ1-1; D might be TRBD1 (6 bases). Germline-derived CDR1 and CDR2 are MNHEY and SMNVEV (reference sequence). The length of the CDR3 is 17 residues. V lost 4 bases and J 0 bases, leaving 18 bases between the germline ends.

The chain joins TRBV23-1 to TRBJ1-1; D unresolved. TRBV23-1 is an open reading frame, and its role is uncertain. The CDR3 length is 14 residues. V lost 4 bases to trimming and J lost 1 base, with 10 bases between them. CDR3 in DNA: TGCGCCAGCAGTCTAAGTAGAGAGAACACTGAAGCTTTCTTT. Translated, it gives CASSLSRENTEAFF.

V gene TRBV6-1 combines with J gene TRBJ1-4; 7 bases agree with TRBD1. Germline V CDR1 and CDR2: MNHNS, SASEGT. CDR3 length equals 16 residues. V was clipped by 4 bases and J by 1 base; unmatched bases: 6. CDR3 region: CASSGRPGGTNEKLFF. The CDR3, as DNA: TGTGCCAGCAGTGGGAGACCAGGGGGAACTAATGAAAAACTGTTTTTT.